Listed below are T cell receptor beta chains from one sample, sequenced in a study of PD-L1 blockade in urothelial cancer. Only in-frame clones appear in the TCRdb table, and some are missing; sequencing was by immunoSEQ multiplex PCR. The data show 35,000 or so clones, with about four fifths seen just once and 15% to 20% held by the top ten. This material consisted of PBMCs, taken around atezolizumab (anti-PD-L1) treatment. The receptor source for this set is a man between 60 and 75 years old with urothelial cancer. CDR3s include the opening cysteine and the closing phenylalanine or tryptophan. The D gene is left open where the match is weak. A row's size may be missing; if present it is once, few, many or a size class.

D: NA
V: TRBV25-1
J: TRBJ1-1
size: NA
CDR3: CASSEGGSVSDTEAFF
DNA: TGTGCCAGCAGTGAAGGGGGGAGTGTCAGCGACACTGAAGCTTTCTTT

D: NA
V: TRBV5-1
J: TRBJ2-3
size: NA
CDR3: CASSLGQALDTQYF
DNA: TGCGCCAGCAGCTTGGGCCAAGCATTGGATACGCAGTATTTT

D: NA
V: TRBV4-1
J: TRBJ1-5
size: NA
CDR3: CASSQDPPGSNQPQHF
DNA: TGCGCCAGCAGCCAAGATCCACCAGGGAGCAATCAGCCCCAGCATTTT

D: TRBD2
V: TRBV28
J: TRBJ2-7
size: NA
CDR3: CASSLEGGYYEQYF
DNA: TGTGCCAGCAGTTTAGAGGGAGGGTACTACGAGCAGTACTTC

D: TRBD1
V: TRBV6-4
J: TRBJ2-5
size: NA
CDR3: CASKIQGAGYQETQYF
DNA: TGTGCCAGCAAGATACAGGGGGCGGGGTACCAAGAGACCCAGTACTTC

D: NA
V: TRBV27
J: TRBJ1-2
size: NA
CDR3: CASKKQGYYGYTF
DNA: TGTGCCAGCAAAAAACAGGGATACTATGGCTACACCTTC

D: NA
V: TRBV2
J: TRBJ1-2
size: NA
CDR3: CASSRDNNYGYTF
DNA: TGTGCCAGCAGCCGGGACAATAACTATGGCTACACCTTC

D: NA
V: TRBV18
J: TRBJ2-7
size: few
CDR3: CASSPSEGTYEQYF
DNA: TGTGCCAGCTCACCCTCAGAGGGAACCTACGAGCAGTACTTC

D: NA
V: TRBV11-2
J: TRBJ2-7
size: NA
CDR3: CASSLYSGTYEQYF
DNA: TGTGCCAGCAGCTTATATAGCGGAACCTACGAGCAGTACTTC

D: NA
V: TRBV28
J: TRBJ1-5
size: NA
CDR3: CASIRGSNQPQHF
DNA: TGTGCCAGCATCAGGGGTAGCAATCAGCCCCAGCATTTT

D: TRBD2
V: TRBV5-1
J: TRBJ2-3
size: NA
CDR3: CASSFSGGLTDTQYF
DNA: TGCGCCAGCAGCTTTAGCGGGGGGCTCACAGATACGCAGTATTTT

D: NA
V: TRBV7-9
J: TRBJ2-7
size: NA
CDR3: CASSFLRGASSYEQYF
DNA: TGTGCCAGCAGCTTCCTCAGGGGGGCCAGTTCCTACGAGCAGTACTTC

D: TRBD1
V: TRBV9
J: TRBJ1-2
size: NA
CDR3: CASSVGQNYGYTF
DNA: TGTGCCAGCAGCGTGGGACAGAACTATGGCTACACCTTC

D: TRBD1
V: TRBV5-6
J: TRBJ2-7
size: NA
CDR3: CASRLDRVGEQYF
DNA: TGTGCCAGCAGACTGGACAGGGTCGGCGAGCAGTACTTC

D: NA
V: TRBV28
J: TRBJ2-7
size: NA
CDR3: CASSLGRDTYEQYF
DNA: TGTGCCAGCAGTTTAGGCAGGGATACCTACGAGCAGTACTTC

D: NA
V: TRBV28
J: TRBJ1-1
size: NA
CDR3: CASRGQLYTEAFF
DNA: TGTGCCAGCAGGGGGCAGCTTTACACTGAAGCTTTCTTT

D: TRBD2
V: TRBV6-4
J: TRBJ2-2
size: once
CDR3: CASSDLAGVPNTGELFF
DNA: TGTGCCAGCAGTGATCTAGCGGGGGTCCCGAACACCGGGGAGCTGTTTTTT

D: NA
V: TRBV28
J: TRBJ2-1
size: NA
CDR3: CASIVPGGGNEQFF
DNA: TGTGCCAGCATTGTCCCCGGGGGTGGTAATGAGCAGTTCTTC

D: NA
V: TRBV28
J: TRBJ2-7
size: NA
CDR3: CASSLGGTHSYEQYF
DNA: TGTGCCAGCAGTTTGGGAGGGACACATTCTTACGAGCAGTACTTC

D: NA
V: TRBV21-1
J: TRBJ2-2
size: NA
CDR3: CASSKTGESMNTGELFF
DNA: TGTGCCAGCAGCAAAACGGGTGAGAGCATGAACACCGGGGAGCTGTTTTTT

D: NA
V: TRBV4-3
J: TRBJ2-1
size: NA
CDR3: CASSQDSVYQFF
DNA: TGCGCCAGCAGCCAAGATAGCGTATATCAGTTCTTC

D: NA
V: TRBV29-1
J: TRBJ1-1
size: NA
CDR3: CSVGAGTPNTEAFF
DNA: TGCAGCGTTGGAGCCGGGACACCGAACACTGAAGCTTTCTTT

D: NA
V: TRBV7-2
J: TRBJ2-6
size: NA
CDR3: CASSFQGNSGANVLTF
DNA: TGTGCCAGCAGCTTTCAGGGGAACTCTGGGGCCAACGTCCTGACTTTC

D: TRBD1
V: TRBV11-2
J: TRBJ1-2
size: NA
CDR3: CASSLGTGGFGYTF
DNA: TGTGCCAGCAGCCTGGGGACAGGGGGTTTTGGCTACACCTTC

D: NA
V: TRBV7-2
J: TRBJ1-6
size: NA
CDR3: CASSPSLREGESPLHF
DNA: TGTGCCAGCAGCCCGTCCCTCCGGGAGGGGGAATCACCCCTCCACTTT

D: TRBD2
V: TRBV4-1
J: TRBJ2-7
size: NA
CDR3: CASSQAPLAGGIYEQYF
DNA: TGCGCCAGCAGCCAAGCCCCACTAGCGGGAGGGATCTACGAGCAGTACTTC

D: TRBD1
V: TRBV7-9
J: TRBJ2-3
size: NA
CDR3: CASSPAQGQGTDTQYF
DNA: TGTGCCAGCAGCCCAGCGCAAGGACAGGGAACAGATACGCAGTATTTT

D: NA
V: TRBV15
J: TRBJ2-5
size: NA
CDR3: CATSRPTSNGETQYF
DNA: TGTGCCACCAGCAGACCGACTAGTAATGGAGAGACCCAGTACTTC

D: TRBD1
V: TRBV19
J: TRBJ2-1
size: few
CDR3: CASRLQGNSYNEQFF
DNA: TGTGCCAGTAGGTTACAGGGGAACTCCTACAATGAGCAGTTCTTC

D: TRBD2
V: TRBV7-9
J: TRBJ2-5
size: NA
CDR3: CASSLRGGEKHQETQYF
DNA: TGTGCCAGCAGCCTTCGGGGGGGAGAAAAACACCAAGAGACCCAGTACTTC

D: TRBD1
V: TRBV27
J: TRBJ1-5
size: NA
CDR3: CASSYGAGGSNQPQHF
DNA: TGTGCCAGCAGTTATGGGGCAGGGGGGAGCAATCAGCCCCAGCATTTT

D: TRBD2
V: TRBV30
J: TRBJ2-7
size: NA
CDR3: CAWSTSGSYEQYF
DNA: TGTGCCTGGAGCACTAGCGGGAGCTACGAGCAGTACTTC

D: TRBD2
V: TRBV19
J: TRBJ2-3
size: NA
CDR3: CASSFLAGPTDTQYF
DNA: TGTGCCAGTAGTTTCTTAGCGGGACCCACAGATACGCAGTATTTT

D: NA
V: TRBV5-1
J: TRBJ1-3
size: few
CDR3: CASSSSGSGNTIYF
DNA: TGCGCCAGCAGTTCCTCAGGCTCTGGAAACACCATATATTTT

D: NA
V: TRBV28
J: TRBJ2-1
size: NA
CDR3: CASSLWASNNEQFF
DNA: TGTGCCAGCAGTCTTTGGGCATCGAACAATGAGCAGTTCTTC

D: TRBD2
V: TRBV14
J: TRBJ2-1
size: NA
CDR3: CASSQDRRGLAGGPDEQFF
DNA: TGTGCCAGCAGCCAAGATCGTCGAGGACTAGCGGGAGGGCCAGATGAGCAGTTCTTC